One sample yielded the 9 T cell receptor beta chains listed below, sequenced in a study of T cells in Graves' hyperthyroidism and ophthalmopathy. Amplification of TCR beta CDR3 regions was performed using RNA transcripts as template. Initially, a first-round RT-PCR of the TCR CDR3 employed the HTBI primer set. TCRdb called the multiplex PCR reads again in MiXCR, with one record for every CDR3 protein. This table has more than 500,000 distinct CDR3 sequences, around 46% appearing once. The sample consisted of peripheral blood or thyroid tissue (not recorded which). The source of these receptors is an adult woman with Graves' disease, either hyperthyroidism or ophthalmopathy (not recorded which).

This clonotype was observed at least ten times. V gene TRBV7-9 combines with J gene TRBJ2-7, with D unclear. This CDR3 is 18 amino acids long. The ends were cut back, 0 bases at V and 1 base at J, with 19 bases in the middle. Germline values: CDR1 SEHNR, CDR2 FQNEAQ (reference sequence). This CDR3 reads CASSLAFSSGPESYEQYF. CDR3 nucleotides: TGTGCCAGCAGCTTAGCATTCAGTTCTGGACCCGAATCCTACGAGCAGTACTTC.

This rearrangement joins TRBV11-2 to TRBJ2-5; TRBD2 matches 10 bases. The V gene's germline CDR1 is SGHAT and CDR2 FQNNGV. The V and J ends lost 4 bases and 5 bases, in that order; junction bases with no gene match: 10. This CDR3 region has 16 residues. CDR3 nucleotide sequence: TGTGCCAGCAGCTCCAGAGCTAGCGGGAGCGGGGAGACCCAGTACTTC. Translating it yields CASSSRASGSGETQYF.

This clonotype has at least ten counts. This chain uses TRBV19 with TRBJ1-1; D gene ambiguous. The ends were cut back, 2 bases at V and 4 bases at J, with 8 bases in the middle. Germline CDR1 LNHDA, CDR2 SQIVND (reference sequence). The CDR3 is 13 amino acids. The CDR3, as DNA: TGTGCCAGTAGTATATGGGGTCGCACTGAAGCTTTCTTT. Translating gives CASSIWGRTEAFF.

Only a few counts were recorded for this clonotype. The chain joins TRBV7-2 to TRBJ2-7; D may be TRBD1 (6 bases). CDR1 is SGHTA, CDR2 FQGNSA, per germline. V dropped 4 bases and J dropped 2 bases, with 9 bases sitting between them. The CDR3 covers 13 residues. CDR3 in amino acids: CASSSRGTYEQYF. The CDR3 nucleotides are TGTGCCAGCAGCTCTAGGGGGACCTACGAGCAGTACTTC.

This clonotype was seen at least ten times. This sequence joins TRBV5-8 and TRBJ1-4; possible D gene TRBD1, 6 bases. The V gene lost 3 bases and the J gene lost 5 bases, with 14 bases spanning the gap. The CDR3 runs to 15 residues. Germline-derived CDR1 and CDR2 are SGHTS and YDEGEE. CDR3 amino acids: CASSSPGAVNEKLFF. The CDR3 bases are TGTGCCAGCAGCTCACCAGGGGCCGTAAATGAAAAACTGTTTTTT.

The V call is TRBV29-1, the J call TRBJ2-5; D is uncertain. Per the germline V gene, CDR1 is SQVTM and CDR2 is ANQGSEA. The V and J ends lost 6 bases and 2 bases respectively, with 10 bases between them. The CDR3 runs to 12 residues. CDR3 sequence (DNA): TGCAGCGTCTCCTCCGCACAAGAGACCCAGTACTTC. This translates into CSVSSAQETQYF. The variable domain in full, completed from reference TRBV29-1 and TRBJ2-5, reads SAVISQKPSRDICQRGTSLTIQCQVDSQVTMMFWYRQQPGQSLTLIATANQGSEATYESGFVIDKFPISRPNLTFSTLTVSNMSPEDSSIYLCSVSSAQETQYFGPGTRLLVL.

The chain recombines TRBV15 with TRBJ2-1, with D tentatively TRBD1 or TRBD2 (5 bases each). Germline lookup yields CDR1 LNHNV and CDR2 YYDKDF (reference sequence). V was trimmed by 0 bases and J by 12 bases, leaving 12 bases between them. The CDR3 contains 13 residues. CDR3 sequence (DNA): TGTGCCACCAGCAGAGATGTTGAGGGGATGCAGTTCTTC. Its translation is CATSRDVEGMQFF. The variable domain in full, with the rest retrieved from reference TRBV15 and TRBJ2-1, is DAMVIQNPRYQVTQFGKPVTLSCSQTLNHNVMYWYQQKSSQAPKLLFHYYDKDFNNEADTPDNFQSRRPNTSFCFLDIRSPGLGDTAMYLCATSRDVEGMQFFGPGTRLTVL.

CDR3 protein: CASSSTGGAYEQYF. The CDR3 DNA follows: TGTGCCAGCAGTTCGACAGGGGGGGCCTACGAGCAGTACTTC. The rearrangement joins TRBV28 to TRBJ2-7; TRBD1 matches at 9 bases. This CDR3 has 14 amino acids. Germline assignment: CDR1 MDHEN and CDR2 SYDVKM. After removal of 4 bases from V and 2 bases from J, the junction contained 3 bases not matched to a gene.

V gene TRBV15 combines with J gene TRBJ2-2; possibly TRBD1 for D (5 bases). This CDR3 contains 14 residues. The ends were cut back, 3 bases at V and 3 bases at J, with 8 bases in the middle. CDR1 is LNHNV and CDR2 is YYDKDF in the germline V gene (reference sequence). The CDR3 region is CATSSSRDTGELFF. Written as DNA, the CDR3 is TGTGCCACCAGCAGCTCCAGGGACACCGGGGAGCTGTTTTTT.